This TCR beta chain was profiled in a study of T-cell reconstitution after alpha-beta-depleted transplantation in children. CDR3 length equals 16 residues. Per the germline V gene, CDR1 is DFQATT and CDR2 is SNEGSKA (reference sequence). Trimming at V came to 6 bases and at J to 5 bases, leaving 16 bases not matched to a gene. This clonotype was observed a few times. It was with unique molecular identifiers that the TCRbeta library was prepared. Using its own MiXCR run on the PCR reads, TCRdb lists one record per CDR3 protein. Here the sample spans 200,000 or so distinct CDR3 sequences, 6.3% being singletons.

The gene calls are TRBV20-1 and TRBJ2-5; 9 bases agree with TRBD1. The material sequenced was PBMCs, taken before TCRalphabeta/CD19-depleted stem cell transplant. The receptor was isolated from a girl in the first two years of life with combined immunodeficiency, due to receive a stem cell transplant. This chain's CDR3 is CSAPTRDRAFRETQYF. The CDR3 DNA reads as TGCAGTGCCCCAACGCGGGACAGGGCTTTTAGGGAGACCCAGTACTTC.